These 14 T cell receptor beta chains share one sample of origin, sequenced in a study of T cell repertoires in cytomegalovirus infection. These receptors lack a known antigen. TCRdb re-called the reads with MiXCR, one entry per CDR3 protein. The sample includes roughly 920,000 distinct CDR3 sequences, approximately 31% of them seen just once. The sequenced sample was cultured CD8+ T cells from PBMCs, obtained from culture after CMV antigen stimulation. Every receptor here comes from a human donor in good health (CMV status not recorded). Some clones in this sample may be carry-over from other donors' samples.

Only a few counts were recorded for this clonotype. J is TRBJ1-3 and V is TRBV15; D perhaps matches TRBD1 (5 bases). Germline V gives CDR1 LNHNV, CDR2 YYDKDF (reference sequence). This CDR3 is 14 amino acids long. The V end was cut by 5 bases, the J end by 0 bases, with 8 bases between. This CDR3 is CATSGRDSGNTIYF. The CDR3 bases are TGTGCCACCAGCGGCAGGGACTCTGGAAACACCATATATTTT.

This clonotype showed up just a few times. V is TRBV5-1 and J is TRBJ2-5, with D possibly matching TRBD2 (5 bases). The CDR3 runs to 13 residues. Trimming left V 3 bases short and J 2 bases short, with 8 bases between. Germline V gene sequence: CDR1 SGHRS, CDR2 YFSETQ. CDR3 coding DNA: TGCGCCAGCAGCTCGACTATGCAAGAGACCCAGTACTTC. Residues: CASSSTMQETQYF.

The J gene is TRBJ2-7, the V gene TRBV10-3; D may correspond to TRBD1 or TRBD2 (5 bases each). Germline lookup yields CDR1 ENHRY and CDR2 SYGVKD. V lost 11 bases and J 0 bases, leaving 8 bases between the germline ends. CDR3 length equals 11 residues. CDR3: CALGTSYEQYF. The CDR3 DNA reads as TGTGCCCTTGGGACCTCCTACGAGCAGTACTTC.

This clonotype occurred many times. V gene TRBV6-2 or TRBV6-3 combines with J gene TRBJ2-2; D gene unclear. Trimming removed 5 bases at V and 3 bases at J, with 1 base between. The CDR3 runs to 11 residues. Germline lookup yields CDR1 MNHEY and CDR2 SVGEGT. CDR3 nucleotides: TGTGCCAGCAGTCACACCGGGGAGCTGTTTTTT. Protein product: CASSHTGELFF.

This clonotype was seen a handful of times. V gene TRBV19 combines with J gene TRBJ1-4; D not resolved. This CDR3 has 15 residues. V was pared by 6 bases and J by 2 bases, with 13 bases between. CDR1 and CDR2 (germline): LNHDA, SQIVND (reference sequence). Written as DNA, the CDR3 is TGTGCCAGTAGACCGGGATTTTTCACTAATGAAAAACTGTTTTTT. Its protein product is CASRPGFFTNEKLFF.

V gene TRBV2 combines with J gene TRBJ1-5, with D possibly TRBD1 on 5 matching bases. This CDR3 has 16 residues. The V gene lost 3 bases and the J gene lost 3 bases, with 15 bases spanning the gap. Germline lookup yields CDR1 SNHLY and CDR2 FYNNEI. CDR3 in DNA: TGTGCCAGCAGTGAGACCCGGGGGGGATACAATCAGCCCCAGCATTTT. Its translation: CASSETRGGYNQPQHF.

This chain joins TRBV12-3 or TRBV12-4 and TRBJ1-5, with TRBD1 matching over 11 bases. With 5 bases clipped from V and 7 bases from J, the junction kept 10 bases outside the gene matches. The CDR3 is made up of 16 amino acids. CDR3: CASSRSGTGGRQPQHF. The CDR3 DNA follows: TGTGCCAGCAGTCGCTCCGGGACAGGGGGTAGGCAGCCCCAGCATTTT.

The CDR3, as DNA: TGCGCCAGCAGCATAGACAGGCTGACCTACAATGAGCAGTTCTTC. Residues: CASSIDRLTYNEQFF. J is TRBJ2-1 and V is TRBV5-1; D might be TRBD1 (6 bases). V dropped 4 bases and J dropped 2 bases, with 13 bases sitting between them. This CDR3 is 15 amino acids long. In germline, CDR1 is SGHRS, CDR2 YFSETQ.

V usage is TRBV27 and J usage is TRBJ2-5, with TRBD2 as a possible D gene (7 bases). Trimming removed 3 bases at V and 5 bases at J, with 16 bases between. This CDR3 contains 15 residues. The germline V gene encodes CDR1 MNHEY and CDR2 SMNVEV (reference sequence). The CDR3 loop reads CASSLRGREGETQYF. As DNA, the CDR3 is TGTGCCAGCAGTTTGAGGGGGAGGGAGGGCGAGACCCAGTACTTC.

This clonotype turned up a few times. The V gene is TRBV7-6, the J gene TRBJ2-2, with D perhaps TRBD1 or TRBD2 (5 bases each). CDR1 and CDR2 (germline): SGHVS, FNYEAQ. V dropped 1 base and J dropped 5 bases, with 11 bases sitting between them. CDR3 length: 15 amino acids. The DNA of the CDR3 is TGTGCCAGCAGCTTAGTGGTTGGGGGAACCGGGGAGCTGTTTTTT. Amino acid sequence: CASSLVVGGTGELFF.

V gene TRBV29-1 combines with J gene TRBJ2-1; the D call may be TRBD1 or TRBD2 (6 bases each). The CDR3 sequence is 14 residues long. Trimming cost V 4 bases and J 8 bases, with 18 bases left between them. Germline V gives CDR1 SQVTM, CDR2 ANQGSEA. The CDR3 coding sequence is TGCAGCGTTGCCTCTGGGGGGCCAACGTATGAGCAGTTCTTC. Its translation: CSVASGGPTYEQFF.

The chain is built from TRBV7-9 and TRBJ2-5; 7 positions agree with TRBD1. The CDR3 consists of 13 residues. Germline CDR1 reads SEHNR; CDR2 reads FQNEAQ (reference sequence). Unmatched junction bases numbered 6, after V lost 7 bases and J lost 4 bases. For the CDR3, the DNA is TGTGCCAGCAACCTCCGGGACAGAGAGACCCAGTACTTC. As protein: CASNLRDRETQYF.

The chain joins TRBV27 to TRBJ2-7; 7 bases are shared with TRBD2. The CDR3 is 19 residues long. The V gene's germline CDR1 is MNHEY and CDR2 SMNVEV (reference sequence). The junction had 20 bases not matched to a gene; V was cut back by 5 bases and J by 1 base. CDR3 in DNA: TGTGCCAGCAGTCCTCTACCGGGACTGAGGGCCGGGGGGTCCTACGAGCAGTACGTC. Encoded protein: CASSPLPGLRAGGSYEQYV.

This chain links TRBV6-5 with TRBJ2-1; D is unresolved. The germline V gene encodes CDR1 MNHEY and CDR2 SVGAGI. V lost 2 bases and J lost 4, with 15 bases in between. This CDR3 contains 16 residues. The CDR3 loop is CASSYRYRSEYNEQFF. CDR3 sequence (DNA): TGTGCCAGCAGTTACCGGTATAGGTCGGAGTACAATGAGCAGTTCTTC.